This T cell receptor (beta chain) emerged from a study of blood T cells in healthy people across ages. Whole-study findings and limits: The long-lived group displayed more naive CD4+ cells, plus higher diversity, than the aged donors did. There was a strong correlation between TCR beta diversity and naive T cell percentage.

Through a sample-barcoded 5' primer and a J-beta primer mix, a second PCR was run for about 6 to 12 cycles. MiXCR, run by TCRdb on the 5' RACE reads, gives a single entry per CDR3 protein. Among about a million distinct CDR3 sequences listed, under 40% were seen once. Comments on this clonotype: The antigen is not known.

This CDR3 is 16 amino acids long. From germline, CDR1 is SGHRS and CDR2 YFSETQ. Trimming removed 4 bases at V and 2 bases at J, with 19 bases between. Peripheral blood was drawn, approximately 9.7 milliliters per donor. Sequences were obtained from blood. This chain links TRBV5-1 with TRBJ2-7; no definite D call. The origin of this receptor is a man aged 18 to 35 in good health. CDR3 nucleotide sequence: TGCGCCAGCAGCCCCCTCACTGAACCTGGGGCCTACGAGCAGTACTTC. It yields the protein CASSPLTEPGAYEQYF.